The rows below give T cell receptor beta chains drawn from one sample of a study of tumor-infiltrating lymphocytes in primary liver carcinoma. In TCRdb, the multiplex PCR reads were re-called with MiXCR into one record per CDR3 protein. The sample lists more than 150,000 distinct CDR3 sequences; approximately 60% were seen once. The sequenced sample consisted of peripheral blood. These receptors were obtained from a man between 35 and 55 years old with primary liver carcinoma and hepatitis B virus infection. The CDR3 runs from the conserved cysteine through the conserved F or W. A D gene is named only where the DNA matches it firmly. Expanded clones get a size class; other rows say once, few or many, or leave the size out.

CDR3 DNA: TGTGCCAGCAGCTTGAGGACTAGCGTGAAGCAGTACTTC; CDR3 protein: CASSLRTSVKQYF; J gene: TRBJ2-7; V gene: TRBV5-6; clone size: once; D gene: TRBD2
CDR3 DNA: TGTGCCAGCAGCTCCGCCCCGACTAGCGGACTCTACGAACAGTACTTC; CDR3 protein: CASSSAPTSGLYEQYF; J gene: TRBJ2-7; V gene: TRBV11-2; clone size: NA; D gene: TRBD2
CDR3 DNA: TGTGCCAGCAGTAGAAACAGGGGTAATCACGAGCAGTACTTC; CDR3 protein: CASSRNRGNHEQYF; J gene: TRBJ2-7; V gene: TRBV6-5; clone size: NA; D gene: TRBD1
CDR3 DNA: TGCGCCAGCACCTTAGAGACGGTCTACGAGCAGTACTTC; CDR3 protein: CASTLETVYEQYF; J gene: TRBJ2-7; V gene: TRBV11-2; clone size: NA; D gene: NA
CDR3 DNA: TGTGTCAGCAGCTTCGGCAGGGGTGGGTCTTTTACCTACGAGCAGTACTTC; CDR3 protein: CVSSFGRGGSFTYEQYF; J gene: TRBJ2-7; V gene: TRBV5-6; clone size: once; D gene: NA
CDR3 DNA: TGTGCCAGCAGCTTGAATTGGCAGGCCCACAATGAGCAGTTGTTC; CDR3 protein: CASSLNWQAHNEQLF; J gene: TRBJ2-1; V gene: TRBV5-4; clone size: NA; D gene: NA
CDR3 DNA: TGTGCCAACAGTTACACGGGAGGGGGATACGAGCAGTACTTC; CDR3 protein: CANSYTGGGYEQYF; J gene: TRBJ2-7; V gene: TRBV6-5; clone size: NA; D gene: TRBD2
CDR3 DNA: TGTGCCAGCAGTTACCATCACGTAGCGGGAGGAGACGAGCAGTACTTC; CDR3 protein: CASSYHHVAGGDEQYF; J gene: TRBJ2-7; V gene: TRBV6-6; clone size: NA; D gene: TRBD2
CDR3 DNA: TGTGCCATCAGTGTCGGCGGGACAGGGAACACTGAAGCTTTCTTT; CDR3 protein: CAISVGGTGNTEAFF; J gene: TRBJ1-1; V gene: TRBV10-3; clone size: NA; D gene: TRBD1
CDR3 DNA: TGTACCAGCAGCCCACAGGACAGGGGTCCCTACGAGCAGTACTTC; CDR3 protein: CTSSPQDRGPYEQYF; J gene: TRBJ2-7; V gene: TRBV11-2; clone size: NA; D gene: TRBD1
CDR3 DNA: TGCGCCAGCAGTGAAAGACAGGGGCCCTACGATCAGTACTTC; CDR3 protein: CASSERQGPYDQYF; J gene: TRBJ2-7; V gene: TRBV10-1; clone size: NA; D gene: TRBD1
CDR3 DNA: TGCAGCGTCGAAGATGGAGGGAGTTGGGAAGAGACCCAGTACTTC; CDR3 protein: CSVEDGGSWEETQYF; J gene: TRBJ2-5; V gene: TRBV29-1; clone size: NA; D gene: NA
CDR3 DNA: TGTGCCAGCAGTTGGCCGGGGTCTAATGAAAAACTGTTTTTT; CDR3 protein: CASSWPGSNEKLFF; J gene: TRBJ1-4; V gene: TRBV12-3/TRBV12-4; clone size: NA; D gene: NA
CDR3 DNA: TGTGGCAGCAGCCCCCGGGGGAGCGGTGTTAACTCAGGGGCCAACGTCCTGACTTTC; CDR3 protein: CGSSPRGSGVNSGANVLTF; J gene: TRBJ2-6; V gene: TRBV11-3; clone size: NA; D gene: NA
CDR3 DNA: TGTGCCGGCAGTCCTGGGACTGCCGGCTCCTACGAGCAGTACTTC; CDR3 protein: CAGSPGTAGSYEQYF; J gene: TRBJ2-7; V gene: TRBV11-2; clone size: few; D gene: NA
CDR3 DNA: TGCAGCGTTGAGCCCGCCAGCCACCAAGAGACCCAGTACTTC; CDR3 protein: CSVEPASHQETQYF; J gene: TRBJ2-5; V gene: TRBV29-1; clone size: NA; D gene: NA
CDR3 DNA: TGTGCCAGCAGCTTAACTGGCGGAGCCTACCAGCATTACTTC; CDR3 protein: CASSLTGGAYQHYF; J gene: TRBJ2-7; V gene: TRBV11-2; clone size: NA; D gene: NA
CDR3 DNA: TGCAGCGTGGGACACAACTACGAGCAGTACTTC; CDR3 protein: CSVGHNYEQYF; J gene: TRBJ2-7; V gene: TRBV29-1; clone size: NA; D gene: NA
CDR3 DNA: TGCAGCGTCCGGGTGACTAGGAGTTTGGGGGGCGAGCAGTTCTTC; CDR3 protein: CSVRVTRSLGGEQFF; J gene: TRBJ2-1; V gene: TRBV29-1; clone size: NA; D gene: NA
CDR3 DNA: TGCAGCATTGTGCACAGTTCGAACACTGAAGCTTTCTTT; CDR3 protein: CSIVHSSNTEAFF; J gene: TRBJ1-1; V gene: TRBV29-1; clone size: NA; D gene: NA
CDR3 DNA: TGTTCCATCGGAAGTAGCAATCAACCCCAGCATTTT; CDR3 protein: CSIGSSNQPQHF; J gene: TRBJ1-5; V gene: TRBV10-3; clone size: NA; D gene: NA
CDR3 DNA: TGTGCCAGCAGTCCGCCCATGGCGGAGCGGTACAATGAGCAGTTCTTC; CDR3 protein: CASSPPMAERYNEQFF; J gene: TRBJ2-1; V gene: TRBV6-2/TRBV6-3; clone size: NA; D gene: NA
CDR3 DNA: TGCGCCAGCAGCCAACAGGGTCCGGTTTCGGATACGCAGTATTTT; CDR3 protein: CASSQQGPVSDTQYF; J gene: TRBJ2-3; V gene: TRBV4-1; clone size: few; D gene: NA
CDR3 DNA: TGTGCCAGCAGTGACGAAGGTTGGGATAAGGGGTTTTTT; CDR3 protein: CASSDEGWDKGFF; J gene: TRBJ1-4; V gene: TRBV2; clone size: NA; D gene: NA
CDR3 DNA: TGTGACAGCAGCCCCCTGCGGGGTGAAGTGGATGAGCAGTTCTTC; CDR3 protein: CDSSPLRGEVDEQFF; J gene: TRBJ2-1; V gene: TRBV14; clone size: NA; D gene: NA
CDR3 DNA: TGCAGCGTTGTCGGGGGCTGCAATGAGCAATTCTTC; CDR3 protein: CSVVGGCNEQFF; J gene: TRBJ2-1; V gene: TRBV29-1; clone size: NA; D gene: NA
CDR3 DNA: TGTGCCAGCAGTACACAGGGGACTCTCACCGGGGAGCTGTTTTTT; CDR3 protein: CASSTQGTLTGELFF; J gene: TRBJ2-2; V gene: TRBV6-2/TRBV6-3; clone size: NA; D gene: NA
CDR3 DNA: TGCGCCAGCAGCCAAGAGGATCCGCTAGCGGGAGGGTGGGGCTACGAGCAGTACTTC; CDR3 protein: CASSQEDPLAGGWGYEQYF; J gene: TRBJ2-7; V gene: TRBV4-1; clone size: NA; D gene: TRBD2
CDR3 DNA: TGCGCCAGCAGGGTGGGGGCTGGGCCTCGGGGGCAGTTCTTC; CDR3 protein: CASRVGAGPRGQFF; J gene: TRBJ2-1; V gene: TRBV4-1; clone size: NA; D gene: NA
CDR3 DNA: TGCGCCAGCAGCTCAACCAGCCCCGGACCCGGCTCCTACGAGCAGTACTTC; CDR3 protein: CASSSTSPGPGSYEQYF; J gene: TRBJ2-7; V gene: TRBV5-1; clone size: few; D gene: NA
CDR3 DNA: TGTGCCAGCAGCTTAGGCACTAGCGGAAGCACAGATACGCAGTATTTT; CDR3 protein: CASSLGTSGSTDTQYF; J gene: TRBJ2-3; V gene: TRBV7-8; clone size: NA; D gene: TRBD2
CDR3 DNA: TGTGCCAGCAGCTCCCCTAGGAGTACAGATACGCAGTATTTT; CDR3 protein: CASSSPRSTDTQYF; J gene: TRBJ2-3; V gene: TRBV5-6; clone size: NA; D gene: NA
CDR3 DNA: TGTGCCAGCAAGCGTGGTACGGCCCCAGAGACCCAGTACTTC; CDR3 protein: CASKRGTAPETQYF; J gene: TRBJ2-5; V gene: TRBV11-2; clone size: once; D gene: NA
CDR3 DNA: TGTGCCAGCAGCTTAAACGGGGCCGGAGATGAGACCCAGTACTTC; CDR3 protein: CASSLNGAGDETQYF; J gene: TRBJ2-5; V gene: TRBV7-3; clone size: NA; D gene: NA
CDR3 DNA: TGCGCCAGCAGTGATCCCCCGGCCCAGGGGAAGAATTCACCCCTCCACTTT; CDR3 protein: CASSDPPAQGKNSPLHF; J gene: TRBJ1-6; V gene: TRBV10-2; clone size: NA; D gene: NA
CDR3 DNA: TGCAGCGTTGAAGGGGGTCCTAGCGGGGACCCCTACGAGCAGTACTTC; CDR3 protein: CSVEGGPSGDPYEQYF; J gene: TRBJ2-7; V gene: TRBV29-1; clone size: NA; D gene: TRBD2
CDR3 DNA: TGTGCCAGCAGCTCACCCGGGACTAGGGAGAATGAGCAGTTCTTC; CDR3 protein: CASSSPGTRENEQFF; J gene: TRBJ2-1; V gene: TRBV7-9; clone size: NA; D gene: TRBD2
CDR3 DNA: TGCGCCAGCAGAGCCGGGACAGGGGGCACCGGGGAGCTGTTTTTT; CDR3 protein: CASRAGTGGTGELFF; J gene: TRBJ2-2; V gene: TRBV10-2; clone size: NA; D gene: TRBD1
CDR3 DNA: TGCAGCGTTGTGGGTAGGGAGGAGTCCTACAATGAGCAGTTCTTC; CDR3 protein: CSVVGREESYNEQFF; J gene: TRBJ2-1; V gene: TRBV29-1; clone size: NA; D gene: NA
CDR3 DNA: TGCAGCGTCACCGGGACTAGAGAGGGGGTTGGCACAGATACGCAGTATTTT; CDR3 protein: CSVTGTREGVGTDTQYF; J gene: TRBJ2-3; V gene: TRBV29-1; clone size: NA; D gene: TRBD2
CDR3 DNA: TGCAGCGGGGGGGTAAACAATGGGCAGTTCTTC; CDR3 protein: CSGGVNNGQFF; J gene: TRBJ2-1; V gene: TRBV29-1; clone size: NA; D gene: NA
CDR3 DNA: TGTGCCAGTCGACTAGGAACGGCAATCCAGTACTTC; CDR3 protein: CASRLGTAIQYF; J gene: TRBJ2-5; V gene: TRBV25-1; clone size: NA; D gene: NA
CDR3 DNA: TGCAGCGTTGTGGGGGGATTCGCAGATACGCAGTATTTT; CDR3 protein: CSVVGGFADTQYF; J gene: TRBJ2-3; V gene: TRBV29-1; clone size: NA; D gene: NA
CDR3 DNA: TGCGCCAGGAGCCAAGAAGTTGCTAACACCGGGGAGCTGTTTTTT; CDR3 protein: CARSQEVANTGELFF; J gene: TRBJ2-2; V gene: TRBV4-2; clone size: NA; D gene: NA
CDR3 DNA: TGTGCCAGCAGCCGCCAACTAGCGACCTACAATGAGCAGTTCTTC; CDR3 protein: CASSRQLATYNEQFF; J gene: TRBJ2-1; V gene: TRBV5-4; clone size: NA; D gene: TRBD2
CDR3 DNA: TGCGCCAGCAACCAAGATTATAGCGGGAGTAATGAGCAGTTCTTC; CDR3 protein: CASNQDYSGSNEQFF; J gene: TRBJ2-1; V gene: TRBV4-1; clone size: once; D gene: TRBD2
CDR3 DNA: TGCGCCAGCAGTGAGAACGGCGGCACAGATACGCAGTATTTT; CDR3 protein: CASSENGGTDTQYF; J gene: TRBJ2-3; V gene: TRBV10-2; clone size: NA; D gene: NA
CDR3 DNA: TGTGCCAGCAGACAGACAGGGAATTCCTACGAGCAGTACTTC; CDR3 protein: CASRQTGNSYEQYF; J gene: TRBJ2-7; V gene: TRBV12-3/TRBV12-4; clone size: NA; D gene: TRBD1
CDR3 DNA: TGTGCCAGCGGCTGGACTAGCGGACCTGGCACAGATACGCAGTATTTT; CDR3 protein: CASGWTSGPGTDTQYF; J gene: TRBJ2-3; V gene: TRBV11-2; clone size: NA; D gene: TRBD2
CDR3 DNA: TGTGCCAGCAGCCCCTGGCGCGGGCGGGGGTCGGACATTCAGTACTTC; CDR3 protein: CASSPWRGRGSDIQYF; J gene: TRBJ2-4; V gene: TRBV21-1; clone size: NA; D gene: NA
CDR3 DNA: TGCGCCAGCAGCCAAGAAAAGGGATACCGGACAGGGGGCAAAGGCTACACCTTC; CDR3 protein: CASSQEKGYRTGGKGYTF; J gene: TRBJ1-2; V gene: TRBV4-1; clone size: few; D gene: TRBD1